The rows below give T cell receptor beta chains drawn from one sample of a study of blood T cell repertoires in COVID-19. TCRdb's copy holds only in-frame clones and misses some; the assay was immunoSEQ multiplex PCR. The repertoire consists of around 76,000 clones, with about 90% occurring once and the leading ten covering about 6.1%. Sequenced material: peripheral blood. The receptor set was obtained from a human donor in a cohort sampled during active COVID-19. Each CDR3 is given with its conserved first and last residue.

CDR3 | J | V
CASSPRGGYTGELFF | TRBJ2-2 | TRBV19
CASSMSGTGNTGELFF | TRBJ2-2 | TRBV18
CASSQSTGYNEKLFF | TRBJ1-4 | TRBV19
CASQIAGATGELFF | TRBJ2-2 | TRBV25-1
CASKGEETQYF | TRBJ2-5 | TRBV5-1
CASSQERGIVQETQYF | TRBJ2-5 | TRBV14
CAWSVGWGTGDSGNTIYF | TRBJ1-3 | TRBV30
CASSLGLAGISYNEQFF | TRBJ2-1 | TRBV7-2
CASSQALGARSEAFF | TRBJ1-1 | TRBV4-2
CASRSVGTGVWETQYF | TRBJ2-5 | TRBV5-1
CAWSSQGHTGELFF | TRBJ2-2 | TRBV30
CASSADRGRFYSNQPQHF | TRBJ1-5 | TRBV7-8
CASSGASGAGDTQYF | TRBJ2-3 | TRBV2
CASSLDRERGYTF | TRBJ1-2 | TRBV5-4
CAWGEFSSGNTIYF | TRBJ1-3 | TRBV30
CASSPPPGQGARETQYF | TRBJ2-5 | TRBV25-1
CASSPAGRGRYYGYTF | TRBJ1-2 | TRBV12-1
CSVEAQAIANYGYTF | TRBJ1-2 | TRBV29-1
CASSPRLSSGGEESQYF | TRBJ2-5 | TRBV27
CATSRDRSGIGELFF | TRBJ2-2 | TRBV15
CASSQIGQPQHF | TRBJ1-5 | TRBV4-1
CASSFRGVSEQYF | TRBJ2-7 | TRBV5-1
CASRPHPGLASGELFF | TRBJ2-2 | TRBV5-8
CASSQDRMTGGPGTQYF | TRBJ2-5 | TRBV4-3
CASSDGTVNTEAFF | TRBJ1-1 | TRBV4-3
CASSSVGGEQFF | TRBJ2-1 | TRBV6-5
CASSDPGTSTRDTQYF | TRBJ2-3 | TRBV9
CASSLAQSGELFF | TRBJ2-2 | TRBV7-2
CASSLEGGQSTGPNSPLHF | TRBJ1-6 | TRBV7-2
CASSFGKNSPLHF | TRBJ1-6 | TRBV7-8
CASSAGTGQPQHF | TRBJ1-5 | TRBV7-3
CASSLFEVTEQFF | TRBJ2-1 | TRBV7-3
CASSLNQPQHF | TRBJ1-5 | TRBV12-3/TRBV12-4
CASSLGSGGLGETQYF | TRBJ2-5 | TRBV5-1
CASSYVSGGSGEQYF | TRBJ2-7 | TRBV6-2/TRBV6-3
CASSQGQGNEKLFF | TRBJ1-4 | TRBV4-3
CASSLDPFAAGEDNEQFF | TRBJ2-1 | TRBV7-7
CASSPTAGSYEQYF | TRBJ2-7 | TRBV5-1
CASSLKGYQETQYF | TRBJ2-5 | TRBV27
CASSSDRGRETQYF | TRBJ2-5 | TRBV6-5
CASSQDPGQDYEQYF | TRBJ2-7 | TRBV4-1
CASSGGSNQPQHF | TRBJ1-5 | TRBV14
CASSLGLHFTDTQYF | TRBJ2-3 | TRBV5-6
CASSLAGTLALSTEAFF | TRBJ1-1 | TRBV7-2
CASSLGTGGIYEQYF | TRBJ2-7 | TRBV5-1
CASSQDGQMNTEAFF | TRBJ1-1 | TRBV4-2
CASSYMNSGGATDTQYF | TRBJ2-3 | TRBV5-1
CASSLEEQGGLGTDTQYF | TRBJ2-3 | TRBV5-1